These 21 T cell receptor beta chains were all obtained from the same sample, sequenced in a study of T cell responses to AZD1222 COVID-19 vaccine. TCRdb's table, derived via immunoSEQ multiplex PCR, lists solely in-frame clones and lacks some. The sample carries tens of thousands of clones, roughly nine tenths recorded once. The sequencing used peripheral blood, collected on day 0 of AZD1222 vaccination. The receptors stem from an adult in good health.

The rearrangement joins TRBV6-2 or TRBV6-3 to TRBJ2-1, with D perhaps TRBD2 (5 bases). CDR1 is MNHEY and CDR2 is SVGEGT in the germline V gene. The V end lost 0 bases, the J end lost 2 bases, and 8 bases lay between the germline ends. The CDR3 contains 15 residues. CDR3 region: CASSYSGLAYNEQFF. CDR3 coding DNA: TGTGCCAGCAGTTACTCCGGACTCGCCTACAATGAGCAGTTCTTC.

This chain uses TRBV7-2 with TRBJ2-7; perhaps TRBD2 as D (6 bases). The V end lost 2 bases, the J end lost 2 bases, and 16 bases lay between the germline ends. Per the germline V gene, CDR1 is SGHTA and CDR2 is FQGNSA. This CDR3 comprises 16 residues. As DNA, the CDR3 is TGTGCCAGCAGCTTATATAGCGGTAGAGGGGCCTACGAGCAGTACTTC. Amino acid sequence: CASSLYSGRGAYEQYF.

V is TRBV12-3 or TRBV12-4 and J is TRBJ2-7, with 8 bases lining up with TRBD2. The length of the CDR3 is 13 residues. V trimming: 6 bases; J trimming: 6 bases; junction bases outside the gene matches: 7. CDR3 nucleotides: TGTGCCAGCAGGGCGGGAGGCTCCGGCGAGCAGTACTTC. The encoded protein is CASRAGGSGEQYF.

The gene calls are TRBV27 and TRBJ2-5; perhaps TRBD2 as D (5 bases). Deletions cut 6 bases from V and 5 bases from J, with 19 bases between. The germline gives CDR1 MNHEY, CDR2 SMNVEV (reference sequence). The CDR3 has 15 residues. This chain's CDR3 is CASSTGVVHLETQYF. As DNA, the CDR3 is TGTGCCAGCAGCACCGGGGTAGTTCACCTGGAGACCCAGTACTTC.

The V gene is TRBV12-3 or TRBV12-4, the J gene TRBJ1-1; D gene ambiguous. V shed 6 bases and J shed 0 bases, with 8 bases lying between them. The CDR3 extends over 13 amino acids. The CDR3 here is CASRMVMNTEAFF. In DNA, the CDR3 is TGTGCCAGCAGAATGGTCATGAACACTGAAGCTTTCTTT.

This clone appeared a few times. The V and J genes are TRBV7-3 and TRBJ2-5; either TRBD1 or TRBD2 may fit D (6 bases each). CDR1 is SGHTA and CDR2 is FQGTGA in the germline V gene. The CDR3 runs 14 residues. The V end lost 0 bases, the J end lost 4 bases, and 9 bases lay between the germline ends. The CDR3 DNA reads TGTGCCAGCAGCTTAACGGGGGGCATAGAGACCCAGTACTTC. It encodes CASSLTGGIETQYF.

V is TRBV7-2 and J is TRBJ1-4; no clear D gene. Germline CDR1 is SGHTA and CDR2 is FQGNSA. CDR3 length equals 15 residues. Deletions cut 6 bases from V and 4 bases from J, with 15 bases between. For the CDR3, the DNA is TGTGCCAGCAGTGGGTTGGCAGGTCTTAATGAAAAACTGTTTTTT. It translates to CASSGLAGLNEKLFF.

V usage is TRBV5-1 and J usage is TRBJ2-3; 10 nucleotides line up with TRBD1. The CDR3 consists of 17 residues. J gave up 2 bases and V 4 bases, and 10 bases lay outside the gene matches. Germline V gene lookup returns CDR1 SGHRS and CDR2 YFSETQ. The chain's CDR3 is CASSVNPGQGNTDTQYF. The CDR3 DNA reads as TGCGCCAGCAGCGTTAACCCGGGACAGGGGAACACAGATACGCAGTATTTT. The whole variable domain, filled in from reference TRBV5-1 and TRBJ2-3, reads KAGVTQTPRYLIKTRGQQVTLSCSPISGHRSVSWYQQTPGQGLQFLFEYFSETQRNKGNFPGRFSGRQFSNSRSEMNVSTLELGDSALYLCASSVNPGQGNTDTQYFGPGTRLTVL.

This clone was picked up a small number of times. This chain connects TRBV20-1 to TRBJ2-7; TRBD1 matches at 7 bases. Germline V gives CDR1 DFQATT, CDR2 SNEGSKA (reference sequence). The CDR3 totals 11 residues. Losses at the gene ends were 8 bases for V and 4 bases for J; bases not matched to a gene: 5. This CDR3 is CSLEQGYEQYF. The CDR3 DNA sequence: TGCAGTCTCGAACAGGGGTACGAGCAGTACTTC.

The chain is built from TRBV27 and TRBJ2-7, with 9 bases matching TRBD2. In germline, CDR1 is MNHEY, CDR2 SMNVEV (reference sequence). V shed 2 bases and J 9 bases; nucleotides not matched to a gene: 8. The CDR3 contains 14 residues. In nucleotides, the CDR3 is TGTGCCAGCAGTTTAATAGCGGGAGATTCCGGGCAGTACTTC. It yields the protein CASSLIAGDSGQYF.

J is TRBJ2-7 and V is TRBV18, with 9 nucleotides matching TRBD2. After removal of 2 bases from V and 7 bases from J, the junction contained 9 bases not matched to a gene. The germline gives CDR1 KGHSH, CDR2 LQKENI. This CDR3 spans 15 amino acids. DNA for the CDR3: TGTGCCAGCTCACCAGGAGCGGGAGGTTTAAAGGAGCAGTACTTC. Translated: CASSPGAGGLKEQYF.

V is TRBV28 and J is TRBJ2-3, with TRBD1 matching over 7 bases. Unmatched junction bases numbered 3, after V lost 6 bases and J lost 0 bases. The CDR3 totals 14 residues. Germline lookup yields CDR1 MDHEN and CDR2 SYDVKM. The chain's CDR3 is CASSWGQSTDTQYF. CDR3 nucleotide sequence: TGTGCCAGCAGCTGGGGACAGAGCACAGATACGCAGTATTTT.

The chain links TRBV5-1 to TRBJ1-1; D is undetermined. The CDR3 length is 14 residues. V was shortened by 0 bases and J by 2 bases, with 8 bases between the two germline ends. In germline, CDR1 is SGHRS, CDR2 YFSETQ. CDR3 protein: CASSLAQPNTEAFF. The CDR3 DNA sequence: TGCGCCAGCAGCTTGGCACAGCCCAACACTGAAGCTTTCTTT.

This clone was counted once. This chain links TRBV10-3 with TRBJ1-1, with D possibly being TRBD1 (5 bases). CDR3 length equals 13 residues. With 10 bases removed from V and 1 base from J, the gap between germline ends came to 13 bases. The germline V gene encodes CDR1 ENHRY and CDR2 SYGVKD. DNA for the CDR3: TGTGCCACCTCGCGGGGCGAGAACACTGAAGCTTTCTTT. Protein sequence: CATSRGENTEAFF.

The chain recombines TRBV5-5 with TRBJ2-7; no definite D call. Germline CDR1 is SGHKS and CDR2 is YYEKEE (reference sequence). The CDR3 runs to 14 residues. V lost 3 bases and J 4 bases, leaving 14 bases between the germline ends. CDR3 sequence (DNA): TGTGCCAGCAGCTACTCCGGGCCTTCGTACGAGCAGTACTTC. This gives the protein CASSYSGPSYEQYF.

This chain connects TRBV4-3 to TRBJ1-2, with D perhaps matching TRBD1 (5 bases). Trimming took 0 bases from V and 1 from J, leaving 12 bases between them. Germline assignment: CDR1 LGHNA and CDR2 YSLEER. This CDR3 comprises 16 residues. The CDR3 sequence: CASSQDRTRDNYGYTF. The CDR3 nucleotides are TGCGCCAGCAGCCAAGATCGGACCAGGGATAACTATGGCTACACCTTC.

The chain combines TRBV13 with TRBJ1-5; TRBD1 is a possible D gene (5 bases). V lost 2 bases and J lost 5, with 22 bases in between. The CDR3 totals 18 residues. CDR1 and CDR2 from the germline V gene are PRHDT and FYEKMQ (reference sequence). Here the CDR3 reads CASSLRVGGAHRDQPQHF. The DNA of the CDR3 is TGTGCCAGCAGCTTACGGGTTGGTGGGGCTCATAGGGATCAGCCCCAGCATTTT.

This chain connects TRBV6-4 to TRBJ1-2; 11 bases agree with TRBD1. The CDR3 sequence is 15 residues long. Germline V lookup: CDR1 MRHNA, CDR2 SNTAGT. The ends lost 2 bases at V and 5 bases at J; junction bases unmatched: 4. CDR3 DNA sequence: TGTGCCAGCAGTGACGGGGGGACAGGGGGATATGGCTACACCTTC. Encoded protein: CASSDGGTGGYGYTF.

This chain joins TRBV3-1 (or the pseudogene TRBV3-2) and TRBJ2-1; tentative D call: TRBD2 (6 bases). The CDR3 is 14 residues long. Trimming shortened V by 1 base and J by 7 bases, and 11 bases separated the two germline ends. In germline, CDR1 is LGHDT, CDR2 YNNKEL (reference sequence). The CDR3 protein is CASSQGLGDNEQFF. CDR3 sequence (DNA): TGTGCCAGCAGCCAAGGACTAGGGGATAATGAGCAGTTCTTC.

The chain links TRBV7-9 to TRBJ1-2; D not resolved. The CDR3 consists of 11 residues. Between the trimmed V and J ends, which lost 1 base and 3 bases, there was a span of 0 bases. CDR1 and CDR2 (germline): SEHNR, FQNEAQ (reference sequence). CDR3 protein: CASSLDYGYTF. The CDR3 DNA follows: TGTGCCAGCAGCTTAGACTATGGCTACACCTTC.

This sequence joins TRBV19 and TRBJ1-5; perhaps TRBD1 as D (6 bases). Trimming pared 10 bases from V and 5 bases from J, leaving 18 bases between. Germline lookup yields CDR1 LNHDA and CDR2 SQIVND (reference sequence). This CDR3 contains 14 residues. Written as DNA, the CDR3 is TGTGCCACCCCAGAGGGGGAGGGGCATCAGCCCCAGCATTTT. Its protein product is CATPEGEGHQPQHF.